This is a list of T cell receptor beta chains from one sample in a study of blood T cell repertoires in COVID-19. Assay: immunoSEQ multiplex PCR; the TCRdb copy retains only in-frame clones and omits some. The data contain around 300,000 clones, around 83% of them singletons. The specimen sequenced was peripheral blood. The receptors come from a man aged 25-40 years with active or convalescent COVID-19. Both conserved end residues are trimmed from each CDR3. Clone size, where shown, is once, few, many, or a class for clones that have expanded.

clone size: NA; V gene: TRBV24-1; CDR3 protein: ATGTGGAETQY
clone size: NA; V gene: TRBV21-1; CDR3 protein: ASSQKGKGQGNTGELF
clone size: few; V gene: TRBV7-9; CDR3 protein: ASSFPGGGYEQY
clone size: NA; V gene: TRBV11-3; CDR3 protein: ASSLDTTGTGGSSYEQY
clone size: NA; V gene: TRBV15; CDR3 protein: ATSRGGLAAYEQY
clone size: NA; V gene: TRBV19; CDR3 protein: ASAGIRNEKLF
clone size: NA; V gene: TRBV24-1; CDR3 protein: ATSDSLAGIGKNIQY
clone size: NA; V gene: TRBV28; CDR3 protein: ASSFLAGGPSKNIQY
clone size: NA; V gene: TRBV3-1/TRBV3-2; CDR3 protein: ASSPGLVGAQPQH
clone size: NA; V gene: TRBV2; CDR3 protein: ASSRQRMNTEAF
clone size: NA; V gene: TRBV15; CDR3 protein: ATSRDRANTGELF
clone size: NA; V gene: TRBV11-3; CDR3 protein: ASSPTTGGFRGYT
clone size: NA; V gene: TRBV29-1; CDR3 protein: SVTRTGGSEQY
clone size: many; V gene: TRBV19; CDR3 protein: ASSNGLSRPLH
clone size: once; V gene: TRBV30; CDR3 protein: AWNGLAKVHPSSYNEQF
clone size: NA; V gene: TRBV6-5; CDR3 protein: ASRNDRAGNTIY
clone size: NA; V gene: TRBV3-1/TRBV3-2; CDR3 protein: ASSPSDRGGFTEAF
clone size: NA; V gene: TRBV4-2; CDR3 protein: ASSQGGGGTELTYEQY
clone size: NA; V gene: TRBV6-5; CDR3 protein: ASRPDRRNQPQH
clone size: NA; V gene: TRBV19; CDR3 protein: ASNSLSFPPLTGELF
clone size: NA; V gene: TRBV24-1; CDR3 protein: ATSDLRSHREEQF
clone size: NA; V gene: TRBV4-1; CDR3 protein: ASSQDGGDRGIVSRNQPQH
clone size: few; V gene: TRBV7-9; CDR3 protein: ASSLAVRGRTPGHNEQF
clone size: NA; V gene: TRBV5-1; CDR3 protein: ASSYGTGGLNQPQH
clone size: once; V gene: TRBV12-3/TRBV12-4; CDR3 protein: ASSRDNEKLF
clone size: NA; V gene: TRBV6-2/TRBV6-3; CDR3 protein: ASSFLREANNEQF
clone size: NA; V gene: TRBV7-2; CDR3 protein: ASSSGPAWGNTIY
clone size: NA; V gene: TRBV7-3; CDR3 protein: ASSLGTSPSSYNEQF
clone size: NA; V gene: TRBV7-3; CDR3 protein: ASSPPQGPLSGANVLT
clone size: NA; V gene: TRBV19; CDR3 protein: ASSISPLAITGELF
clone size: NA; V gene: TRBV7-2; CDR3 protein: ASSSQSYGYT
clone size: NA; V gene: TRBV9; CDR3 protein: ASSDKQGKGGNTIY
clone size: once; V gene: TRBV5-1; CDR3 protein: ASSLERLAGGPNTQY
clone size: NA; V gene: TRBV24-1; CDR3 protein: ATSDPTGDAQLRF
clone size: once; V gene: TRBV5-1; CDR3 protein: ASSLAAGNSGNTIY
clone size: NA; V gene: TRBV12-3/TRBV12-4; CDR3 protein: ASSLRVDTQY
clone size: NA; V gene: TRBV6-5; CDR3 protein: ASSYFGQSPAYEQY
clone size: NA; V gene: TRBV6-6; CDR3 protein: ASRTNYNSPLH
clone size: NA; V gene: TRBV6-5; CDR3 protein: ASSRLAGVTGELF
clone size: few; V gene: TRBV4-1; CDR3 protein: ASSPEGGSNQPQH
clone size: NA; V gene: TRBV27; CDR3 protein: ASGRIAGVEQY
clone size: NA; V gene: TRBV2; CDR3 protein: ASSEVTGGQPQH
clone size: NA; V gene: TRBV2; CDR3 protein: ASTTFNYGYT
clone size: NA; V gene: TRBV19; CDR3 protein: ASSPHPSLVSSGNTIY
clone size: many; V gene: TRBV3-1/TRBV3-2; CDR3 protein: ASSQGGLAGEGIEQF
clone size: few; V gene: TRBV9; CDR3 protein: ASSVGVQGQAF
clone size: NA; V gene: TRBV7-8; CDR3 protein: ASSLRGTPNQPQH
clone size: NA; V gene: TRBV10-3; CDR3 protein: AIRLTSGDFYNEQF